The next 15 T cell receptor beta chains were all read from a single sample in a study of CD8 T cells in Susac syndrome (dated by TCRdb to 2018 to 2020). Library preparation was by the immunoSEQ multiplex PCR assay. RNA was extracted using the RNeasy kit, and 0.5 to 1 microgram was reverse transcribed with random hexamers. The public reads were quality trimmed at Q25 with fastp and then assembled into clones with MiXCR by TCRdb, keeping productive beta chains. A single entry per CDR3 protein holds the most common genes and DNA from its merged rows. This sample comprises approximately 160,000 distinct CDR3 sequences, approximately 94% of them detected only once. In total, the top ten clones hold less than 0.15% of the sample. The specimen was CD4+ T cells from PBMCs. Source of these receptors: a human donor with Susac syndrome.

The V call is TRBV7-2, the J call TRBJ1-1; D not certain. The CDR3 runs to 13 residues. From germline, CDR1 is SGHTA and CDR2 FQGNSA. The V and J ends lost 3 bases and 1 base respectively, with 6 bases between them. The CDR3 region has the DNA TGTGCCAGCAGCTTTGGATCGAACACTGAAGCTTTCTTT. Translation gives CASSFGSNTEAFF.

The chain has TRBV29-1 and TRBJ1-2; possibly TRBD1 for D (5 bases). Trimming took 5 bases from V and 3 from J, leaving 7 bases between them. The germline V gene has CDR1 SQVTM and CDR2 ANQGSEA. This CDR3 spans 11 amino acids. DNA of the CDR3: TGCAGCGTTCAGGGCCACTATGGCTACACCTTC. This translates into CSVQGHYGYTF.

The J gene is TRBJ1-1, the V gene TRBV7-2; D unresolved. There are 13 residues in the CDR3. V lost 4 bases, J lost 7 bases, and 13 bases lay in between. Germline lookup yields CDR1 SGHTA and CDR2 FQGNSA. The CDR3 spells CASSSLGRIEAFF. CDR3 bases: TGTGCCAGCAGCTCACTTGGACGGATTGAAGCTTTCTTT.

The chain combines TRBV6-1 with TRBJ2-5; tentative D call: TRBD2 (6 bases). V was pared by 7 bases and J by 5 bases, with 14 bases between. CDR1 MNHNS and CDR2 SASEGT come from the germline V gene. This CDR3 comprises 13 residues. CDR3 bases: TGTGCCAGCAAAACGGGAGATCGCGAGACCCAGTACTTC. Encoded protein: CASKTGDRETQYF.

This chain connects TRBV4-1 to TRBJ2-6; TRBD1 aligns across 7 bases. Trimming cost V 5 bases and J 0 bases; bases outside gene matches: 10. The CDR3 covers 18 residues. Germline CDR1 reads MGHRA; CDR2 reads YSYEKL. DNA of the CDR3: TGCGCCAGCAGCGCTAGGACAGGCTACCTCTCTGGGGCCAACGTCCTGACTTTC. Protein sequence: CASSARTGYLSGANVLTF.

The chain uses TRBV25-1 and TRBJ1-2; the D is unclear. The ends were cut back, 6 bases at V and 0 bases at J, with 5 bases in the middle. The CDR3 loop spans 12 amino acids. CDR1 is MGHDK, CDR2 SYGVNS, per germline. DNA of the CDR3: TGTGCCAGCAGAGAGTCTAACTATGGCTACACCTTC. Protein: CASRESNYGYTF.

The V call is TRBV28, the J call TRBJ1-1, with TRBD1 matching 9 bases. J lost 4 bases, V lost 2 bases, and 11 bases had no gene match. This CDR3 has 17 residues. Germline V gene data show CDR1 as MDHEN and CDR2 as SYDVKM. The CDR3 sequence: CASSLGITGGWGTEAFF. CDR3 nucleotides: TGTGCCAGCAGTTTAGGAATTACAGGGGGCTGGGGCACTGAAGCTTTCTTT. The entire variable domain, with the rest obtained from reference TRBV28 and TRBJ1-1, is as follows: DVKVTQSSRYLVKRTGEKVFLECVQDMDHENMFWYRQDPGLGLRLIYFSYDVKMKEKGDIPEGYSVSREKKERFSLILESASTNQTSMYLCASSLGITGGWGTEAFFGQGTRLTVV.

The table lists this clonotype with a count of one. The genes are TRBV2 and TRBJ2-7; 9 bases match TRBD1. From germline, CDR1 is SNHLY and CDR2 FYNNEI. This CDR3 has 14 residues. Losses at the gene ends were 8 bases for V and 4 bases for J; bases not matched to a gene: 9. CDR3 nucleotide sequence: TGTGCCAGCTCAGGGGGGACAGGGAATTACGAGCAGTACGTC. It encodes CASSGGTGNYEQYV.

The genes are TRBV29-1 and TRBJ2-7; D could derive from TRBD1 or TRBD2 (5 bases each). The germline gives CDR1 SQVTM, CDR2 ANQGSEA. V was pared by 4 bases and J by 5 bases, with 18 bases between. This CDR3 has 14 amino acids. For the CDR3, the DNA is TGCAGCGTTGGCAGGGACCCGGGATGGGACGAGCAGTACTTC. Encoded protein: CSVGRDPGWDEQYF.

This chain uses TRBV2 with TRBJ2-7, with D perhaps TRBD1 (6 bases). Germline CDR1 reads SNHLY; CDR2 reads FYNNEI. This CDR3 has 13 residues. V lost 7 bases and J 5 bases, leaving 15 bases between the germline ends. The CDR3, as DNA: TGTGCCAGCATTAGCACAGGGTATAACGAGCAGTACTTC. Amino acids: CASISTGYNEQYF.

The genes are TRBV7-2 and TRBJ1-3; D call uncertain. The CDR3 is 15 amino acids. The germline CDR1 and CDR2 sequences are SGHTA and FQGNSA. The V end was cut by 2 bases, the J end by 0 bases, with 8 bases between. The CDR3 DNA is TGTGCCAGCAGCTTATCAGAGATCTCTGGAAACACCATATATTTT. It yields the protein CASSLSEISGNTIYF.

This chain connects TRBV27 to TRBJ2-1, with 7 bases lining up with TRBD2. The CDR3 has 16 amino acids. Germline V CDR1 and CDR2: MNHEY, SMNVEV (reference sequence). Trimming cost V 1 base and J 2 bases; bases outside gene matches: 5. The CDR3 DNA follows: TGTGCCAGCAGTTTATGGCTAGCGGTAACCTACAATGAGCAGTTCTTC. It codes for CASSLWLAVTYNEQFF.

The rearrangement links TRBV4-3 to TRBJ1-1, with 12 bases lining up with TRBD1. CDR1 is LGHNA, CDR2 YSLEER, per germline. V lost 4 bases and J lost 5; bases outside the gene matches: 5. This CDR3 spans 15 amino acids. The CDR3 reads CASSLGQGAFTEAFF. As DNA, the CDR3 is TGCGCCAGCAGCCTGGGACAGGGGGCATTTACTGAAGCTTTCTTT.

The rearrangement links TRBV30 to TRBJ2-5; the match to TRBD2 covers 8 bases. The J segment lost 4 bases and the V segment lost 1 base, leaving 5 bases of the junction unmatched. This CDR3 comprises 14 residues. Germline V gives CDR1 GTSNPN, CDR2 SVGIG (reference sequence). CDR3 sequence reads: CAWSGSREGETQYF. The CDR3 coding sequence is TGTGCCTGGAGTGGGAGCCGGGAGGGAGAGACCCAGTACTTC.

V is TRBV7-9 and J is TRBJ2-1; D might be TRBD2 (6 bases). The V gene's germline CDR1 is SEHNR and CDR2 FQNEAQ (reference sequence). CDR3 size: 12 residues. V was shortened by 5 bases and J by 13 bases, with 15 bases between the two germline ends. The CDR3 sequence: CASSQGGLHQFF. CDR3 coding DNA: TGTGCCAGCAGCCAGGGCGGACTACACCAGTTCTTC.